The 27 T cell receptor beta chains below all came from one sample that was sequenced in a study of vaccination effects on CD4 cells after COVID-19. Using viral peptide pools, the ViraFEST assay grew out antigen-specific CD4+ T cells prior to sequencing. Subsequent to a culture period of around eleven days, CD4+ T cells were isolated. Either the mRNA-1273 or the BNT162b2 vaccine was given to participants as two doses. Antigens for these TCRs are unknown. Libraries were prepared by immunoSEQ multiplex PCR; TCRdb keeps only in-frame clonotypes and omits some of them. The data contain around 29,000 clones, about 69% of them singletons. Sequencing was performed on CD4+ T cells from PBMCs cultured with HCoV-NL63 spike peptides, taken after COVID-19 vaccination. The receptor source for this set is a human donor who received a COVID-19 vaccine.

The V call is TRBV7-9, the J call TRBJ2-1; 14 positions match TRBD2. This CDR3 is built from 15 residues. V lost 4 bases to trimming and J lost 10 bases; unmatched junction nucleotides: 6. Germline CDR1 is SEHNR and CDR2 is FQNEAQ (reference sequence). The CDR3 spells CASSSQTSGRAEQFF. Here the CDR3 DNA reads TGTGCCAGCAGCTCCCAGACTAGCGGGAGGGCGGAGCAGTTCTTC.

The chain employs TRBV19 and TRBJ1-5; tentatively, D is TRBD1 (5 bases). V dropped 7 bases and J dropped 0 bases, with 16 bases sitting between them. The length of the CDR3 is 16 residues. In germline, CDR1 is LNHDA, CDR2 SQIVND (reference sequence). The CDR3: CASTREGIYSNQPQHF. The CDR3 nucleotides read TGTGCCAGTACAAGGGAGGGGATCTATAGCAATCAGCCCCAGCATTTT.

The chain combines TRBV9 with TRBJ1-6, with D perhaps TRBD1 (6 bases). CDR1 SGDLS and CDR2 YYNGEE come from the germline V gene. This CDR3 has 18 amino acids. Trimming cost V 10 bases and J 0 bases, with 23 bases left between them. The CDR3 spells CAVLPGHTVSSYNSPLHF. The CDR3, as DNA: TGTGCCGTCCTTCCGGGACATACAGTAAGCTCCTATAATTCACCCCTCCACTTT.

This chain joins TRBV6-5 and TRBJ2-3, with a possible D match to TRBD1 (6 bases). V lost 6 bases to trimming and J lost 1 base, with 14 bases between them. Looked up from germline, CDR1 is MNHEY and CDR2 is SVGAGI. This CDR3 contains 15 residues. CDR3 sequence reads: CASSDRQDGTDTQYF. The CDR3 DNA reads TGTGCCAGCAGCGACAGACAGGATGGCACAGATACGCAGTATTTT.

The rearrangement uses TRBV18 and TRBJ1-5; TRBD1 is a possible D gene (5 bases). V was trimmed by 4 bases and J by 3 bases, leaving 7 bases between them. CDR1 is KGHSH, CDR2 LQKENI, per germline. This CDR3 region has 13 residues. This chain's CDR3 is CASSQGINQPQHF. CDR3 sequence (DNA): TGTGCCAGCTCACAGGGGATCAATCAGCCCCAGCATTTT. The whole variable domain, filled in from reference TRBV18 and TRBJ1-5, reads NAGVMQNPRHLVRRRGQEARLRCSPMKGHSHVYWYRQLPEEGLKFMVYLQKENIIDESGMPKERFSAEFPKEGPSILRIQQVVRGDSAAYFCASSQGINQPQHFGDGTRLSIL.

CDR3 sequence reads: CASSIAGSDPEEAFF. The CDR3 DNA reads TGTGCCAGTAGTATTGCGGGGTCGGACCCGGAGGAAGCTTTCTTT. V and J are TRBV19 and TRBJ1-1; D is undetermined. V shed 3 bases and J shed 8 bases, with 19 bases lying between them. This CDR3 region has 15 residues. Looked up from germline, CDR1 is LNHDA and CDR2 is SQIVND (reference sequence).

This clone came up once. The CDR3 DNA reads as TGTGCCAGCATGATGAGCGCGGTCACAGATACGCAGTATTTT. This encodes CASMMSAVTDTQYF. This sequence joins TRBV2 and TRBJ2-3; D is unclear. Germline values: CDR1 SNHLY, CDR2 FYNNEI. The CDR3 consists of 14 residues. Trimming took 7 bases from V and 2 from J, leaving 13 bases between them.

This chain connects TRBV5-1 to TRBJ2-6; TRBD1 aligns across 7 bases. This CDR3 region has 15 residues. The germline V gene has CDR1 SGHRS and CDR2 YFSETQ. V lost 4 bases, J lost 3 bases, and 4 bases stayed unmatched. The CDR3 bases are TGCGCCAGCAGCGTAGGGACAGTTGGGGCCAACGTCCTGACTTTC. The encoded protein is CASSVGTVGANVLTF.

The CDR3 sequence: CASSLMYGETQYF. The CDR3, as DNA: TGTGCCAGCAGTTTGATGTATGGGGAGACCCAGTACTTC. V gene TRBV27 combines with J gene TRBJ2-5; D gene uncertain. The length of the CDR3 is 13 residues. Germline V gives CDR1 MNHEY, CDR2 SMNVEV (reference sequence). V was cut by 3 bases and J by 5 bases, with 10 bases left in between.

The chain employs TRBV27 and TRBJ1-2, with 7 nucleotides matching TRBD1. Germline CDR1 reads MNHEY; CDR2 reads SMNVEV (reference sequence). With V trimmed by 2 bases and J by 7 bases, 7 bases remained unmatched. The CDR3 is 14 amino acids. The DNA for the CDR3 is TGTGCCAGCAGTTTAGGACAGGCCCCAGGTGGCTACACCTTC. It is translated as CASSLGQAPGGYTF.

The chain's CDR3 is CASSWTISGNTIYF. As DNA, the CDR3 is TGTGCCAGCAGTTGGACCATAAGCGGAAACACCATATATTTT. This rearrangement joins TRBV6-6 to TRBJ1-3; D gene unclear. The V gene's germline CDR1 is MNHNY and CDR2 SVGAGI (reference sequence). CDR3 size: 14 residues. V was trimmed by 4 bases and J by 4 bases, leaving 11 bases between them.

The sample holds a few counts of this clone. The J gene is TRBJ2-7, the V gene TRBV6-1; a possible D gene is TRBD2 (7 bases). V gave up 7 bases and J gave up 3 bases, with 19 bases separating them. CDR3 length equals 15 residues. In germline, CDR1 is MNHNS, CDR2 SASEGT. CDR3 nucleotides: TGTGCCAGCATCGCAAGAGGGGGGGGAAGCTACGAGCAGTACTTC. Amino acids: CASIARGGGSYEQYF.

This clone was counted only a few times. The chain joins TRBV10-3 to TRBJ1-2, with TRBD1 as a possible D gene (5 bases). The CDR3 sequence is 13 residues long. The V end lost 6 bases, the J end lost 6 bases, and 14 bases lay between the germline ends. CDR1 and CDR2 from the germline V gene are ENHRY and SYGVKD. DNA for the CDR3: TGTGCCATCAGCCCCCAGGGATTTGATGGCTACACCTTC. As protein: CAISPQGFDGYTF.

The rearrangement joins TRBV7-9 to TRBJ1-1; D call uncertain. CDR3 length: 14 residues. Germline-derived CDR1 and CDR2 are SEHNR and FQNEAQ (reference sequence). V was cut by 6 bases and J by 1 base, with 12 bases left in between. The CDR3 here is CASRHGVGNTEAFF. CDR3 nucleotide sequence: TGTGCCAGCAGACACGGGGTCGGGAACACTGAAGCTTTCTTT.

The chain carries TRBV11-2 and TRBJ2-3; 7 bases agree with TRBD2. V was clipped by 5 bases and J by 11 bases; unmatched bases: 22. The germline CDR1 and CDR2 sequences are SGHAT and FQNNGV. This CDR3 region has 17 residues. The CDR3 DNA reads TGTGCCAGCAGCGTCTCCTACGGCGGGGGATTAGGGATGGGGCAGTATTTT. This codes for CASSVSYGGGLGMGQYF.

The chain uses TRBV3-1 (or the pseudogene TRBV3-2) and TRBJ2-1; 8 nucleotides match TRBD2. Per the germline V gene, CDR1 is LGHDT and CDR2 is YNNKEL (reference sequence). V was pared by 4 bases and J by 6 bases, with 8 bases of the junction left unmatched. There are 15 residues in the CDR3. The CDR3 is CASSPQGLVINEQFF. Here the CDR3 DNA reads TGTGCCAGCAGCCCCCAGGGACTAGTCATCAATGAGCAGTTCTTC.

This chain connects TRBV2 to TRBJ2-5; TRBD2 is a possible D gene (6 bases). V was clipped by 6 bases and J by 5 bases, with 13 bases between them. CDR1 is SNHLY, CDR2 FYNNEI, per germline. The CDR3 covers 13 residues. The CDR3 coding sequence is TGTGCCAGCAGCCTGCGGAGGGGCGAGACCCAGTACTTC. It codes for CASSLRRGETQYF.

This clone was counted only a few times. The chain recombines TRBV14 with TRBJ1-5; D possibly corresponds to TRBD1 (6 bases). The germline V and J ends were trimmed by 5 bases and 5 bases, with 10 bases remaining between them. The CDR3 runs to 13 residues. CDR1 is SGHDN, CDR2 FVKESK, per germline. CDR3 sequence (DNA): TGTGCCAGCAGCAGGGGGGACTATCAGCCCCAGCATTTT. Translation gives CASSRGDYQPQHF.

This clone was counted only a few times. V is TRBV15 and J is TRBJ2-2; TRBD2 matches 7 bases. The V gene's germline CDR1 is LNHNV and CDR2 YYDKDF (reference sequence). J was trimmed by 1 base and V by 11 bases; bases with no gene match: 7. The CDR3 has 14 residues. The CDR3 DNA reads as TGTGCCGCATCAGCGGGGATGAACACCGGGGAGCTGTTTTTT. It is translated as CAASAGMNTGELFF. Full variable domain (remainder filled in from reference TRBV15 and TRBJ2-2): DAMVIQNPRYQVTQFGKPVTLSCSQTLNHNVMYWYQQKSSQAPKLLFHYYDKDFNNEADTPDNFQSRRPNTSFCFLDIRSPGLGDTAMYLCAASAGMNTGELFFGEGSRLTVL.

The sample holds one count of this clone. The chain recombines TRBV10-2 with TRBJ2-2; TRBD2 agrees at 14 bases. Germline assignment: CDR1 WSHSY and CDR2 SAAADI. The CDR3 runs to 15 residues. V gave up 8 bases and J gave up 7 bases; unmatched junction bases: 6. This chain's CDR3 is CASETSGGAGGELFF. CDR3 in DNA: TGCGCCAGCGAGACTAGCGGGGGGGCCGGCGGGGAGCTGTTTTTT.

This clone came up a few times. The CDR3 DNA sequence: TGTGCCAGCAGCCCCTCCGGGCTAGCGGGAGTTCAAGAGCAGTTCTTC. As protein: CASSPSGLAGVQEQFF. This rearrangement joins TRBV6-2 or TRBV6-3 to TRBJ2-1; TRBD2 agrees at 10 bases. In germline, CDR1 is MNHEY, CDR2 SVGEGT. V lost 6 bases and J lost 10; bases outside the gene matches: 15. The CDR3 runs to 16 residues.

This clone came up a few times. The chain couples TRBV6-5 to TRBJ1-3; D is unresolved. The CDR3 contains 15 residues. Between the trimmed V and J ends, which lost 0 bases and 2 bases, there was a span of 8 bases. CDR1 is MNHEY and CDR2 is SVGAGI in the germline V gene. Here the CDR3 DNA reads TGTGCCAGCAGTTACTCGCTCAGCCCTGGAAACACCATATATTTT. It yields the protein CASSYSLSPGNTIYF.

The chain joins TRBV23-1 to TRBJ2-7; TRBD1 might be the D (6 bases). TRBV23-1 is an open reading frame whose function is uncertain. V was clipped by 4 bases and J by 8 bases, with 9 bases between them. This CDR3 comprises 11 residues. DNA of the CDR3: TGCGCCAGCAGTCCGGACAGTAAGCAGTACTTC. This gives the protein CASSPDSKQYF.

V usage is TRBV19 and J usage is TRBJ2-4; tentative D call: TRBD1 (8 bases). V shed 4 bases and J shed 2 bases, with 24 bases lying between them. Germline V gene data show CDR1 as LNHDA and CDR2 as SQIVND (reference sequence). CDR3 length equals 19 residues. The CDR3 loop reads CASSREGAGGSSPKNIQYF. CDR3 DNA: TGTGCCAGTAGTAGGGAGGGCGCAGGGGGCTCGTCGCCCAAAAACATTCAGTACTTC. The full variable domain, its missing parts supplied by reference TRBV19 and TRBJ2-4, is DGGITQSPKYLFRKEGQNVTLSCEQNLNHDAMYWYRQDPGQGLRLIYYSQIVNDFQKGDIAEGYSVSREKKESFPLTVTSAQKNPTAFYLCASSREGAGGSSPKNIQYFGAGTRLSVL.

In this sample, this clone turned up once. V usage is TRBV6-4 and J usage is TRBJ1-6; 9 positions match TRBD1. The ends lost 2 bases at V and 10 bases at J; junction bases unmatched: 6. This CDR3 has 15 residues. Germline assignment: CDR1 MRHNA and CDR2 SNTAGT. The CDR3 sequence is CASSDQGQGQSPLHF. CDR3 sequence (DNA): TGTGCCAGCAGTGACCAGGGACAGGGACAGTCACCCCTCCACTTT.

The chain carries TRBV5-1 and TRBJ1-2; 11 positions match TRBD1. This CDR3 comprises 17 residues. Germline lookup yields CDR1 SGHRS and CDR2 YFSETQ. Trimming removed 1 base from V and 7 bases from J; junction bases left unmatched: 12. CDR3 loop: CASSLSSRGTGGSGYTF. In nucleotides, the CDR3 is TGCGCCAGCAGCTTGTCTTCCAGGGGGACAGGGGGATCTGGCTACACCTTC.

The chain is built from TRBV6-5 and TRBJ2-7; a weak D match, TRBD2 (6 bases). Germline V gene data show CDR1 as MNHEY and CDR2 as SVGAGI. V was trimmed by 0 bases and J by 0 bases, leaving 12 bases between them. This CDR3 has 16 residues. CDR3 region: CASSYSKRESSYEQYF. The CDR3 bases are TGTGCCAGCAGTTACTCGAAACGGGAGAGCTCCTACGAGCAGTACTTC.